The 22 T cell receptor beta chains given below trace back to one sample, sequenced in a study of beta chain features in type 1 diabetes. As every portion of the isolated RNA was reverse transcribed, the sequencing read expressed TCRB transcripts. The assay was immunoSEQ multiplex PCR, and TCRdb's table has in-frame clones only and misses some. This sample yields almost 350,000 clones, of which under 8.5% are seen a single time; approximately 0.47% belongs to the top ten. Sequencing input: central memory CD4+ T cells from blood. The receptor set was obtained from a woman aged 18-29 years in good health.

This sequence joins TRBV4-3 and TRBJ1-1; no firm D call. CDR1 is LGHNA, CDR2 YSLEER, per germline. The CDR3 loop spans 15 amino acids. Trimming removed 1 base at V and 3 bases at J, with 12 bases between. CDR3 protein: CASSQVPSVYTEAFF. DNA for the CDR3: TGCGCCAGCAGCCAAGTTCCGTCGGTGTACACTGAAGCTTTCTTT.

This clone showed up just a few times. The CDR3 protein is CASSLRVTSGYEQYF. The CDR3 bases are TGTGCCAGCAGCTTAAGGGTAACTAGCGGCTACGAGCAGTACTTC. This sequence joins TRBV7-2 and TRBJ2-7; 8 nucleotides agree with TRBD2. CDR1 is SGHTA, CDR2 FQGNSA, per germline. The length of the CDR3 is 15 residues. After removal of 2 bases from V and 3 bases from J, the junction contained 6 bases not matched to a gene.

This clone was recorded a few times. This sample includes further DNA sequences coding for the same CDR3. The V call is TRBV18, the J call TRBJ2-5; D is unclear. CDR3 size: 12 residues. V was shortened by 3 bases and J by 1 base, with 3 bases between the two germline ends. Germline CDR1 and CDR2: KGHSH and LQKENI. The CDR3 nucleotides read TGTGCCAGCTCACCGATCCAAGAGACCCAGTACTTC. This gives the protein CASSPIQETQYF.

This chain links TRBV7-2 with TRBJ2-6; 10 positions match TRBD1. V was pared by 3 bases and J by 3 bases, with 5 bases of the junction left unmatched. The CDR3 has 17 residues. Per the germline V gene, CDR1 is SGHTA and CDR2 is FQGNSA. Here the CDR3 DNA reads TGTGCCAGCAGCTTGTGGACAGGGGGAAGTGGGGCCAACGTCCTGACTTTC. This encodes CASSLWTGGSGANVLTF.

This chain uses TRBV18 with TRBJ2-5, with D uncertain. Per germline, CDR1 KGHSH and CDR2 LQKENI. V was pared by 1 base and J by 4 bases, with 4 bases between. The CDR3 is 12 amino acids. CDR3 DNA: TGTGCCAGCTCACCACAAACAGAGACCCAGTACTTC. It is translated as CASSPQTETQYF. The variable domain in full, completed from reference TRBV18 and TRBJ2-5, reads NAGVMQNPRHLVRRRGQEARLRCSPMKGHSHVYWYRQLPEEGLKFMVYLQKENIIDESGMPKERFSAEFPKEGPSILRIQQVVRGDSAAYFCASSPQTETQYFGPGTRLLVL.

The rearrangement uses TRBV20-1 and TRBJ2-1; no reliable D call. Germline loops: CDR1 DFQATT, CDR2 SNEGSKA (reference sequence). V lost 5 bases to trimming and J lost 10 bases, with 12 bases between them. This CDR3 is built from 11 residues. The CDR3 DNA reads TGCAGTGCTCCTGCCGAGATGGAGCAGTTCTTC. Translated, it gives CSAPAEMEQFF.

The chain joins TRBV7-9 to TRBJ2-1; D is perhaps TRBD2 (5 bases). Per the germline V gene, CDR1 is SEHNR and CDR2 is FQNEAQ (reference sequence). The germline V and J ends were trimmed by 5 bases and 5 bases, with 13 bases remaining between them. This CDR3 has 14 residues. Here the CDR3 reads CASSTLLANNEQFF. In DNA form, the CDR3 reads TGTGCCAGCAGCACGCTTCTAGCTAACAATGAGCAGTTCTTC.

In this sample, this clone turned up a few times. The CDR3 nucleotides read TGTGCCACCGGTCGTGCTAGCCTTGGGTCCTACGAGCAGTACTTC. Protein: CATGRASLGSYEQYF. The genes are TRBV10-3 and TRBJ2-7, with a weak D call TRBD2 (5 bases). The V gene's germline CDR1 is ENHRY and CDR2 SYGVKD. The CDR3 runs to 15 residues. The V end was cut by 10 bases, the J end by 1 base, with 20 bases between.

Remarks on this clone: A read error is likely here: a far larger clone is one base away. This sample includes further DNA sequences coding for the same CDR3. The V and J genes are TRBV7-2 and TRBJ1-1, with 9 positions matching TRBD1. The CDR3 covers 13 residues. Germline CDR1 and CDR2: SGHTA and FQGNSA. With 5 bases clipped from V and 5 bases from J, the junction kept 3 bases outside the gene matches. The CDR3: CASSLTGGTEAFF. The CDR3 nucleotides are TGTGCCAGCAGCCTGACAGGGGGAACTGAAGCTTTCTTT.

This clone has only a few counts. The chain employs TRBV7-2 and TRBJ1-2, with TRBD1 identical over 8 bases. The CDR3 contains 13 residues. The germline CDR1 and CDR2 sequences are SGHTA and FQGNSA. J was trimmed by 7 bases and V by 5 bases; bases with no gene match: 6. The CDR3 region is CASSRGQGGGYTF. Written as DNA, the CDR3 is TGTGCCAGCAGCCGAGGACAGGGAGGTGGCTACACCTTC.

The DNA for the CDR3 is TGTGCCAGCTCGGGACTAGCGGGCGGAGAGACCCAGTACTTC. Translation: CASSGLAGGETQYF. The chain couples TRBV6-6 to TRBJ2-5; 12 nucleotides match TRBD2. This CDR3 has 14 amino acids. J lost 4 bases, V lost 8 bases, and 5 bases had no gene match. CDR1 and CDR2 from the germline V gene are MNHNY and SVGAGI (reference sequence).

The chain carries TRBV5-1 and TRBJ2-3; 8 bases align to TRBD1. After removal of 2 bases from V and 3 bases from J, the junction contained 8 bases not matched to a gene. From germline, CDR1 is SGHRS and CDR2 YFSETQ. CDR3 length equals 16 residues. The CDR3 reads CASSFGQGVKTDTQYF. As DNA, the CDR3 is TGCGCCAGCAGCTTTGGACAGGGAGTTAAAACAGATACGCAGTATTTT.

The sample holds a few counts of this clone. The rearrangement links TRBV5-6 to TRBJ1-2; possible D gene TRBD1, 5 bases. The germline V gene has CDR1 SGHDT and CDR2 YYEEEE. V shed 0 bases and J shed 4 bases, with 13 bases lying between them. The CDR3 has 15 amino acids. The CDR3 bases are TGTGCCAGCAGCTTGGATGTAGGGGCCTTCTATGGCTACACCTTC. Translated, it gives CASSLDVGAFYGYTF.

In this sample, this clone turned up a few times. This chain uses TRBV7-6 with TRBJ2-2; 11 positions agree with TRBD2. This CDR3 has 16 amino acids. Germline lookup yields CDR1 SGHVS and CDR2 FNYEAQ. The V and J ends lost 5 bases and 5 bases, in that order; junction bases with no gene match: 7. The CDR3 DNA follows: TGTGCCAGCAGCCCTATAGCGGGAGGGTGGACCGGGGAGCTGTTTTTT. Translating it yields CASSPIAGGWTGELFF.

The gene calls are TRBV28 and TRBJ2-7; D unclear. V was pared by 2 bases and J by 1 base, with 12 bases between. The CDR3 consists of 15 residues. Germline V gene lookup returns CDR1 MDHEN and CDR2 SYDVKM. As DNA, the CDR3 is TGTGCCAGCAGTTTACGCCCCGGTTTGTCCTACGAGCAGTACTTC. This encodes CASSLRPGLSYEQYF.

This clone was counted a few times. This sequence joins TRBV28 and TRBJ2-5, with 16 bases identical to TRBD2. The CDR3 has 19 amino acids. Looked up from germline, CDR1 is MDHEN and CDR2 is SYDVKM. With V trimmed by 6 bases and J by 2 bases, 12 bases remained unmatched. The CDR3 sequence is CASSQIPGLAGGNQETQYF. The CDR3 region has the DNA TGTGCCAGCAGCCAAATACCGGGACTAGCGGGAGGGAATCAAGAGACCCAGTACTTC.

This clone showed up just a few times. V and J are TRBV7-2 and TRBJ2-1; 13 positions match TRBD2. Germline V gives CDR1 SGHTA, CDR2 FQGNSA. The J segment lost 6 bases and the V segment lost 2 bases, leaving 10 bases of the junction unmatched. There are 18 residues in the CDR3. The CDR3: CASSLRGLAGEHGNEQFF. CDR3 nucleotide sequence: TGTGCCAGCAGCTTACGCGGACTAGCGGGAGAGCACGGCAATGAGCAGTTCTTC.

This clone was picked up one time. Other DNA sequences within the sample encode an identical CDR3. The gene calls are TRBV9 and TRBJ2-5; D possibly uses TRBD1 or TRBD2 (5 bases each). The germline gives CDR1 SGDLS, CDR2 YYNGEE. The CDR3 covers 16 residues. The V and J ends lost 4 bases and 4 bases respectively, with 20 bases between them. CDR3 bases: TGTGCCAGCAGCTCGGGGCCCCAGGCCGGACGAGAGACCCAGTACTTC. Its translation is CASSSGPQAGRETQYF.

This clone was found many times. V usage is TRBV6-6 and J usage is TRBJ2-7; D possibly corresponds to TRBD2 (6 bases). This CDR3 region has 14 residues. V lost 6 bases to trimming and J lost 1 base, with 13 bases between them. Germline lookup yields CDR1 MNHNY and CDR2 SVGAGI (reference sequence). The CDR3 DNA is TGTGCCAGCAGGCCTTCGGAGGGGTCCTACGAGCAGTACTTC. This codes for CASRPSEGSYEQYF.

The table lists this clone with a few counts. The genes are TRBV5-1 and TRBJ2-1; maybe TRBD1 (5 bases). This CDR3 has 15 amino acids. Germline V gene sequence: CDR1 SGHRS, CDR2 YFSETQ. The V gene lost 1 base and the J gene lost 3 bases, with 11 bases spanning the gap. CDR3: CASSLRQGIYNEQFF. CDR3 bases: TGCGCCAGCAGCTTGAGGCAGGGAATCTACAATGAGCAGTTCTTC.

This clone appeared a few times. The chain couples TRBV7-2 to TRBJ1-5; 11 bases agree with TRBD1. CDR3 length equals 16 residues. Looked up from germline, CDR1 is SGHTA and CDR2 is FQGNSA. Germline trimming cut 1 base from V and 4 bases from J; bases unmatched to any gene: 3. This CDR3 is CASSLGGTGGNQPQHF. The CDR3 DNA is TGTGCCAGCAGCTTAGGTGGGACAGGGGGTAATCAGCCCCAGCATTTT.

Of note for this clone: This CDR3 is also generated by other DNA sequences in the sample. The V gene is TRBV4-3, the J gene TRBJ2-2; D is undetermined. CDR3 length: 16 residues. Germline V lookup: CDR1 LGHNA, CDR2 YSLEER. Deletions cut 1 base from V and 0 bases from J, with 9 bases between. CDR3 DNA: TGCGCCAGCAGCCAAGGACGACTCGCGAACACCGGGGAGCTGTTTTTT. Protein: CASSQGRLANTGELFF.